The rows below give T cell receptor beta chains drawn from one sample of a study of blood T cell repertoires in COVID-19. Only in-frame clones appear in the TCRdb table, and some are missing; sequencing was by immunoSEQ multiplex PCR. The sample shows about 76,000 clones, 70% to 90% of them seen only once. The sequenced sample was peripheral blood. These receptors all come from a man between 60 and 75 years old with COVID-19, enrolled during active disease. The CDR3 runs from the conserved cysteine through the conserved F or W. A D gene is named only where the DNA matches it firmly. Clone size is shown for a subset of rows, as once, few, many or a class of expanded clone.

13 TRBJ2-7 TRBV27 . . CAISGSDGYEQYF TGTGCCATTTCCGGGTCTGATGGCTACGAGCAGTACTTC
18 TRBJ2-2 TRBV5-1 few TRBD2 CASSPGTSGGPRTGELFF TGCGCCAGCAGCCCCGGGACTAGCGGGGGCCCGAGAACCGGGGAGCTGTTTTTT
14 TRBJ2-5 TRBV10-2 . TRBD2 CAHAAAGAAETQYF TGCGCCCACGCGGCAGCGGGAGCGGCTGAGACCCAGTACTTC
14 TRBJ1-5 TRBV6-2/TRBV6-3 . . CASSGVGGSQPQHF TGTGCCAGCAGCGGAGTAGGGGGATCCCAGCCCCAGCATTTT
15 TRBJ2-6 TRBV7-6 . TRBD1 CASSLRQGGANVLTF TGTGCCAGCAGCCTAAGACAGGGTGGGGCCAACGTCCTGACTTTC
12 TRBJ2-7 TRBV10-3 . TRBD2 CAISGDYDEQYF TGTGCCATCAGTGGGGACTACGACGAGCAGTACTTC
16 TRBJ2-5 TRBV2 . TRBD2 CASTGGSGSSQETQYF TGTGCCAGCACTGGGGGCAGCGGGAGTAGCCAAGAGACCCAGTACTTC
14 TRBJ2-3 TRBV6-5 . TRBD2 CASRTSGGIDTQYF TGTGCCAGCAGGACTAGCGGGGGGATAGATACGCAGTATTTT
15 TRBJ2-5 TRBV6-1 . . CASSENPPRRETQYF TGTGCCAGCAGTGAGAACCCCCCCAGGAGGGAGACCCAGTACTTC
16 TRBJ1-2 TRBV7-9 . . CASSLAFGGPTYGYTF TGTGCCAGCAGCTTAGCATTCGGGGGACCGACCTATGGCTACACCTTC
15 TRBJ2-3 TRBV18 . . CASSPSAGSTDTQYF TGTGCCAGCTCCCCTTCGGCGGGGAGCACAGATACGCAGTATTTT
15 TRBJ2-7 TRBV5-1 . TRBD2 CASRSSGLSSYEQYF TGCGCCAGCAGGTCTAGCGGGCTAAGCTCCTACGAGCAGTACTTC
17 TRBJ2-2 TRBV23-1 . TRBD2 CASSQLGGGWDTGELFF TGCGCCAGCAGTCAGCTGGGCGGGGGATGGGACACCGGGGAGCTGTTTTTT
14 TRBJ1-3 TRBV19 . . CASSEQASGNTIYF TGTGCCAGTAGCGAACAGGCCTCTGGAAACACCATATATTTT
14 TRBJ1-5 TRBV5-5 . . CASSLGGVAQPQHF TGTGCCAGCAGCTTGGGGGGGGTGGCTCAGCCCCAGCATTTT
14 TRBJ1-2 TRBV6-5 . TRBD1 CASRPAGTDLGYTF TGTGCCAGCAGACCAGCCGGGACAGATTTGGGCTACACCTTC
15 TRBJ2-5 TRBV5-4 . . CASSSGQLTQETQYF TGTGCCAGCAGCTCTGGACAGTTGACCCAAGAGACCCAGTACTTC
14 TRBJ2-5 TRBV9 . TRBD1 CASSGQGPGETQYF TGTGCCAGCAGCGGACAGGGTCCGGGGGAGACCCAGTACTTC
13 TRBJ1-1 TRBV7-3 . . CASSWGQNTEAFF TGTGCCAGCAGCTGGGGACAGAACACTGAAGCTTTCTTT
16 TRBJ2-1 TRBV6-2/TRBV6-3 . TRBD2 CASSKSGTSGVGGQFF TGTGCCAGCAGTAAAAGCGGGACTAGCGGAGTAGGAGGTCAGTTCTTC
13 TRBJ1-1 TRBV7-9 . TRBD1 CASSTRQGSSAFF TGTGCCAGCAGCACCCGACAGGGATCGTCAGCTTTCTTT
14 TRBJ1-1 TRBV2 . . CASSERREGTEAFF TGTGCCAGCAGTGAACGCAGGGAGGGCACTGAAGCTTTCTTT
17 TRBJ1-3 TRBV10-2 . TRBD1 CASGLGQGGSYGNTIYF TGCGCCAGCGGTTTGGGACAGGGTGGGAGCTATGGAAACACCATATATTTT
19 TRBJ1-2 TRBV10-3 . . CAISGGYRTEPEANYGYTF TGTGCCATCAGTGGAGGGTACAGGACAGAGCCCGAAGCTAACTATGGCTACACCTTC
13 TRBJ1-5 TRBV28 . . CASSLNMWDIRHF TGTGCCAGCAGTTTGAATATGTGGGACATACGGCATTTT
14 TRBJ1-2 TRBV7-9 . TRBD1 CASSLEEGAGGYTF TGTGCCAGCAGCTTAGAAGAGGGGGCAGGTGGCTACACCTTC
14 TRBJ2-1 TRBV5-1 few TRBD2 CASSLGDYSDEQFF TGCGCCAGCAGCTTGGGGGACTACTCCGATGAGCAGTTCTTC
13 TRBJ2-5 TRBV12-3/TRBV12-4 once . CASSFSAAGTQYF TGTGCCAGCAGTTTTTCGGCGGCGGGGACCCAGTACTTC
13 TRBJ2-7 TRBV2 . TRBD1 CASGGTGANIGYF TGTGCCAGCGGTGGGACAGGGGCTAACATAGGGTACTTC
13 TRBJ2-1 TRBV24-1 . . CATSENRVGEQFF TGTGCCACCAGTGAAAACAGGGTTGGTGAGCAGTTCTTC
16 TRBJ1-1 TRBV25-1 few TRBD1 CASSDRTGPLNTEAFF TGTGCCAGCAGTGATCGGACAGGACCTTTGAACACTGAAGCTTTCTTT
12 TRBJ2-7 TRBV29-1 . TRBD1 CSVTGQGNEQYF TGCAGCGTTACCGGACAGGGGAACGAGCAGTACTTC
18 TRBJ2-7 TRBV11-3 . . CASSLDRGARRWTYEQYF TGTGCCAGCAGCTTAGATAGAGGTGCGCGACGGTGGACCTACGAGCAGTACTTC